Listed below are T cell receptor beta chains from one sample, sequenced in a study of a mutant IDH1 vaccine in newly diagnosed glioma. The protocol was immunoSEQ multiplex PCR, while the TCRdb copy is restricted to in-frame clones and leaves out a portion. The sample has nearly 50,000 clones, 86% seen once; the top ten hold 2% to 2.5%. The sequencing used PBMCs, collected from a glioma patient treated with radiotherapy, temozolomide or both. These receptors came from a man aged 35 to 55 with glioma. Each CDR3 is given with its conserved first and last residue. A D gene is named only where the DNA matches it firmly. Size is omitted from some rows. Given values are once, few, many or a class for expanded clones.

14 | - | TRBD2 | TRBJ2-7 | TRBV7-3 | TGTGCCAGCAGCGCGACTAGCGGGAGATCCGAGCAGTACTTC | CASSATSGRSEQYF
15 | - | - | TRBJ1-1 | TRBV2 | TGTGCCAGCAGTTCCAGGGTGGGAATGAACACTGAAGCTTTCTTT | CASSSRVGMNTEAFF
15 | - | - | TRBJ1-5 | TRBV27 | TGTGCCAGCAGTGCCCTGGTCGACAGCAATCAGCCCCAGCATTTT | CASSALVDSNQPQHF
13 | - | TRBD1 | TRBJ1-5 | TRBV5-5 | TGTGCCAGCAGCTTTGACAGGGGTCAGCCCCAGCATTTT | CASSFDRGQPQHF
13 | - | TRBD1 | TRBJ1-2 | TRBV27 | TGTGCCAGCAGACTTCCCGACAGGGCGGGCTACACCTTC | CASRLPDRAGYTF
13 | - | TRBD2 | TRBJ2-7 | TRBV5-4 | TGTGCCAGCAGCCACCTACTAGCGGACGAGCAGTACTTC | CASSHLLADEQYF
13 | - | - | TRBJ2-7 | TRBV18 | TGTGCCAGCTCACGCTCCGCCGTTGAGGAGCAGTACTTC | CASSRSAVEEQYF
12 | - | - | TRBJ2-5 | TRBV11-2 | TGTGCCAGCAGCTTTGACCGGTTGGCCCAGTACTTC | CASSFDRLAQYF
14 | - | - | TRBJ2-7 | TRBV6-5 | TGTGCCAGCAGTTTAAGGGGTCGGAACTACGAGCAGTACTTC | CASSLRGRNYEQYF
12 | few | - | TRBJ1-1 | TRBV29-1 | TGCAGCGTTGAAAACAGGAACACTGAAGCTTTCTTT | CSVENRNTEAFF
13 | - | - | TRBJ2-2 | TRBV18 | TGTGCCAGCTCACCGGACAGTGTGGGGGAGCTGTTTTTT | CASSPDSVGELFF
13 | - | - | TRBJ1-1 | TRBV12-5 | TGTGCTAGTGGTTTGGGACAGCACACTGAAGCTTTCTTT | CASGLGQHTEAFF
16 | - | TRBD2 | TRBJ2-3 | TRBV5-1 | TGCGCCAGCAGCCCCCCCCGAGCGGGAGGGACGGATACGCAGTATTTT | CASSPPRAGGTDTQYF
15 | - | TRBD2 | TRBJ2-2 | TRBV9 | TGTGCCAGCAGCGTAGACGGGAGGAGGGGCGGGGAGCTGTTTTTT | CASSVDGRRGGELFF
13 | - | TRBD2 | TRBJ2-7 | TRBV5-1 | TGCGCCAGCAGCTTTGGGGGGGCCTACGAGCAGTACTTC | CASSFGGAYEQYF
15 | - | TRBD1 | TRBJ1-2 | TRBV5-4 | TGTGCCAGCAGCTTGGGTGGGACAGCGATATATGGCTACACCTTC | CASSLGGTAIYGYTF
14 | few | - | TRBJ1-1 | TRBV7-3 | TGTGCCAGCAGCGAACAACCTGGGGGCACTGAAGCTTTCTTT | CASSEQPGGTEAFF
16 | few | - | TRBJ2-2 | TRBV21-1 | TGTGCCAGCAGCTTCCCTGTGGCAGGGAACACCGGGGAGCTGTTTTTT | CASSFPVAGNTGELFF
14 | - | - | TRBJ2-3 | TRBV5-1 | TGCGCCAGCAGCTCCCGGGCCCGTCAAGATACGCAGTATTTT | CASSSRARQDTQYF
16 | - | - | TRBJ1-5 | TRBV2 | TGTGCCAGCAGCGGACAAAACTCGCCAAGCAATCAGCCCCAGCATTTT | CASSGQNSPSNQPQHF
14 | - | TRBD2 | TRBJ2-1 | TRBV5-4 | TGTGCCACCTTGCGAGCGGGAGTCTACAATGAGCAGTTCTTC | CATLRAGVYNEQFF
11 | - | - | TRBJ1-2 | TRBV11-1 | TGTGCCAGCAACTTTGTGGGGGGCTACACCTTC | CASNFVGGYTF
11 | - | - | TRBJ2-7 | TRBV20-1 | TGCAGTGCTCTGGGGTCCTACGAGCAGTACTTC | CSALGSYEQYF
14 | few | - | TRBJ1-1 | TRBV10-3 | TGTGCCATCAGTGAGACAGGCGGGAACACTGAAGCTTTCTTT | CAISETGGNTEAFF
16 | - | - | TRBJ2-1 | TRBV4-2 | TGTGCCAGCAGCCAAGATGGGGCTAGCTCCTACAATGAGCAGTTCTTC | CASSQDGASSYNEQFF
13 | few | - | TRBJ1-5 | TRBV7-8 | TGTGCCAGCAGCTCCGACGCCGTTCAGCCCCAGCATTTT | CASSSDAVQPQHF
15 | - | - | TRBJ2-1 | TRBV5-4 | TGTGCCAGCAGCTTGTCGGCAGGGGCCACCAATGAGCAGTTCTTC | CASSLSAGATNEQFF
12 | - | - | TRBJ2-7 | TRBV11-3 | TGTGCCAGCAGCGGACACCTCTACGAGCAGTACTTC | CASSGHLYEQYF
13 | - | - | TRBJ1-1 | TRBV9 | TGTGCCAGCAGCGTATTGGGGAACACTGAAGCTTTCTTT | CASSVLGNTEAFF
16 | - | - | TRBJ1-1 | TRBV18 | TGTGCCAGCTCACCGCCTTTCGAGGACAACAACACTGAAGCTTTCTTT | CASSPPFEDNNTEAFF
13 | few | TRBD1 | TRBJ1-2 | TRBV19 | TGTGCCAGTAGTAAACAGGGGAACTATGGCTACACCTTC | CASSKQGNYGYTF
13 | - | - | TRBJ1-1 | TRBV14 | TGTGCCAGCAGCCTTTGGGGGAACACTGAAGCTTTCTTT | CASSLWGNTEAFF
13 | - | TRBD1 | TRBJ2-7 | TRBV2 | TGTGCCAGCAAAACAGGGGGCCGGGACGAGCAGTACTTC | CASKTGGRDEQYF
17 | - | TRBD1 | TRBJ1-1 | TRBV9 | TGTGCCAGCAGCGTAGAGAGGACAGGGGGAATGAACACTGAAGCTTTCTTT | CASSVERTGGMNTEAFF
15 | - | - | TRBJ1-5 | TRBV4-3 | TGCGCCAGCAGCCAAGGAATGGGGGGTGTAGAGCCCCAGCATTTT | CASSQGMGGVEPQHF
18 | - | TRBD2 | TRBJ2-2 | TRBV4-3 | TGCGCCAGCAGCCAAGATACCAGGCTAGCGGGAGACACCGGGGAGCTGTTTTTT | CASSQDTRLAGDTGELFF
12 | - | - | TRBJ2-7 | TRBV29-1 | TGCAGCGCCCTCGAGAACTCCTACGAGCAGTACTTC | CSALENSYEQYF
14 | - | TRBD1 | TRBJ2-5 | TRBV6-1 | TGTGCCAGCAGTGAAGTAGGGGGCGGTGAGACCCAGTACTTC | CASSEVGGGETQYF
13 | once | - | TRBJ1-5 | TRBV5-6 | TGTGCCAGCAGCTTGACAGAGAATCAGCCCCAGCATTTT | CASSLTENQPQHF
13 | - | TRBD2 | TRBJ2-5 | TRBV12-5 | TGTGCTAGTGCTGGACTAGTCCAAGAGACCCAGTACTTC | CASAGLVQETQYF
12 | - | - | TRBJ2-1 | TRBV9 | TGTGCCAGCAGCGTGCCGGCAAATGAGCAGTTCTTC | CASSVPANEQFF
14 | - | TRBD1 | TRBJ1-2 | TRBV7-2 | TGTGCCAGCAGCTTCGGGACAGGAGCCTATGGCTACACCTTC | CASSFGTGAYGYTF
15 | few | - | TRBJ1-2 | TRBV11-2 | TGTGCCAGCAGCTTAGGTCTGGAAGCTAACTATGGCTACACCTTC | CASSLGLEANYGYTF
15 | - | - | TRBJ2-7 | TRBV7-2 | TGTGCCAGCGGGACGGGGGGCGCGGGGTCCTACGAGCAGTACTTC | CASGTGGAGSYEQYF
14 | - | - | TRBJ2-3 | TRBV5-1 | TGCGCCAGCAGCAACGGACGGTTCACAGATACGCAGTATTTT | CASSNGRFTDTQYF